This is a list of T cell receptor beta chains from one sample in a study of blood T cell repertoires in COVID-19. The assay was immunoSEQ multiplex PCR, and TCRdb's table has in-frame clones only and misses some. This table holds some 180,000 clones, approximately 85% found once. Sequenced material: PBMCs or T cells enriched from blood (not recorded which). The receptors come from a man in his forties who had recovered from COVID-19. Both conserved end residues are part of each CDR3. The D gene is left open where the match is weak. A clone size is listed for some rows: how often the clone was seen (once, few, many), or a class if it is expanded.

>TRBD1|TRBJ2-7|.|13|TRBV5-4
CASSWDRVHEQYF
TGTGCCAGCAGCTGGGACAGGGTACACGAGCAGTACTTC
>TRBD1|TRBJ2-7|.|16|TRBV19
CASSTGQGAVSYEQYF
TGTGCCAGTAGTACGGGACAGGGGGCGGTTTCCTACGAGCAGTACTTC
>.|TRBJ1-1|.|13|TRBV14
CASSQDVAGLAFF
TGTGCCAGCAGCCAAGATGTGGCAGGGCTGGCTTTCTTT
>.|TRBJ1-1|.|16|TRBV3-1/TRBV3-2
CASSPTGGVWNTEAFF
TGTGCCAGCAGCCCCACGGGCGGGGTTTGGAACACTGAAGCTTTCTTT
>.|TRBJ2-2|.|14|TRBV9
CASRETANTGELFF
TGTGCCAGCCGAGAGACAGCTAACACCGGGGAGCTGTTTTTT
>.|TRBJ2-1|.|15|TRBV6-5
CASSYDPGKRNEQFF
TGTGCCAGCAGTTACGACCCGGGGAAGAGGAATGAGCAGTTCTTC
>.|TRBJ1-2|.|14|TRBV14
CASSQDGRGYGYTF
TGTGCCAGCAGCCAAGATGGCAGGGGTTATGGCTACACCTTC
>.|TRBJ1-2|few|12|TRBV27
CASSSGDYGYTF
TGTGCCAGCAGTTCGGGGGACTATGGCTACACCTTC
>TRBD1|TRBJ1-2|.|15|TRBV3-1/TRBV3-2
CASSRDRGLMRGYTF
TGTGCCAGCAGCCGAGACAGGGGGCTAATGAGGGGCTACACCTTC
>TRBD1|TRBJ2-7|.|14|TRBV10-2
CASSETRVPGQGNF
TGCGCCAGCAGTGAGACGAGAGTTCCGGGACAGGGAAACTTC
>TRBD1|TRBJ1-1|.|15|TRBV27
CASSLRDRENTEAFF
TGTGCCAGCAGTTTACGGGACAGGGAGAACACTGAAGCTTTCTTT
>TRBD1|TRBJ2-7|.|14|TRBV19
CASSIGGQSYEQYF
TGTGCCAGTAGTATAGGGGGACAGTCTTACGAGCAGTACTTC
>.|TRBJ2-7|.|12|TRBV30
CAWSLGPYEQYF
TGTGCCTGGAGTCTGGGCCCCTACGAGCAGTACTTC
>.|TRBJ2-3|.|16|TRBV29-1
CSVEDRLRLSTDTQYF
TGCAGCGTTGAAGATCGTCTGAGACTAAGCACAGATACGCAGTATTTT
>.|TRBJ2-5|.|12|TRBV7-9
CASTGLRETQYF
TGTGCCAGCACGGGTTTGCGAGAGACCCAGTACTTC